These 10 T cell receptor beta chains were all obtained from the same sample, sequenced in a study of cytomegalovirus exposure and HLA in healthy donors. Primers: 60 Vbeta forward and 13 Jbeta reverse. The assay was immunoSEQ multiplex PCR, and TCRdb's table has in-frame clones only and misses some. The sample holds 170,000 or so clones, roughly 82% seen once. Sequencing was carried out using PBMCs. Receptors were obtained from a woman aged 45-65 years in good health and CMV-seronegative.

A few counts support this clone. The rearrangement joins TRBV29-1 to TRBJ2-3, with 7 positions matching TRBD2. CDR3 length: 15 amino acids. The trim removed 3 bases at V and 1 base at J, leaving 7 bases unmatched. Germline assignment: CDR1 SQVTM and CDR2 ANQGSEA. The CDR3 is CSVDWGEGRTDTQYF. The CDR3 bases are TGCAGCGTTGATTGGGGGGAGGGACGCACAGATACGCAGTATTTT.

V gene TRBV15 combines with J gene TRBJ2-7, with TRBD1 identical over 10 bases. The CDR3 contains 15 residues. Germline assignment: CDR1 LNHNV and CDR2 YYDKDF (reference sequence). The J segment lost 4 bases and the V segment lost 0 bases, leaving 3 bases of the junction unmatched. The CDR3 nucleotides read TGTGCCACCAGCAGAGAGTGGACAGGGGGGTACGAGCAGTACTTC. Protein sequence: CATSREWTGGYEQYF.

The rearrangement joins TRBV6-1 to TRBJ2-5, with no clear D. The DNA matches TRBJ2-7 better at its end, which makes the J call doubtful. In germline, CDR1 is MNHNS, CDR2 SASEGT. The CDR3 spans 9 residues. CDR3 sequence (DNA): TGTGCCAGCGGTTACGAGCAGTACTTC. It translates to CASGYEQYF.

DNA for the CDR3: TGTGCCAGTTTGAGCTCTGGAAACACCATATATTTT. Its translation: CASLSSGNTIYF. The chain has TRBV19 and TRBJ1-3; D gene uncertain. The germline gives CDR1 LNHDA, CDR2 SQIVND (reference sequence). Trimming shortened V by 8 bases and J by 0 bases, and 5 bases separated the two germline ends. This CDR3 has 12 amino acids.

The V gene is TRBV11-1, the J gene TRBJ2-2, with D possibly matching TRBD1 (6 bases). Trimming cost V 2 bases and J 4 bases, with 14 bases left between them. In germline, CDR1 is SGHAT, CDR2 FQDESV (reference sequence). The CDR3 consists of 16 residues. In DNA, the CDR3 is TGTGCCAGCAGCTTAAGCCAGGGACACGCCACCGGGGAGCTGTTTTTT. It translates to CASSLSQGHATGELFF.

CDR3 nucleotides: TGTGCCAGCAGTCCGTCGGGGGATCCGCCCCAGCATTTT. Its translation: CASSPSGDPPQHF. The chain combines TRBV28 with TRBJ1-5; possible D gene TRBD1, 5 bases. The germline V gene encodes CDR1 MDHEN and CDR2 SYDVKM. The CDR3 sequence is 13 residues long. V was clipped by 5 bases and J by 9 bases, with 14 bases between them.

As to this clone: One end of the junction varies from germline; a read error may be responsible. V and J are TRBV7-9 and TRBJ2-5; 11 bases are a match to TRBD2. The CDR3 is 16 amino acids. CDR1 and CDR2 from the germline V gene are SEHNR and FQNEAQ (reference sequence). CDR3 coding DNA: TGTTCCAGCAGCTTCCGTAGCGGGGGGGTTTGGGAGACCCAGTACTTC. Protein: CSSSFRSGGVWETQYF.

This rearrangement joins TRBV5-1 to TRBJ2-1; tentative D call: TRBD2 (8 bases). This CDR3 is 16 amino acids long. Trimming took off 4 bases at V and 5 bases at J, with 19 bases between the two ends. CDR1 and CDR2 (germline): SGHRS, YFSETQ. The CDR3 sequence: CASSPRGREVHNEQFF. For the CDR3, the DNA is TGCGCCAGCAGCCCAAGGGGGCGGGAGGTTCACAATGAGCAGTTCTTC.

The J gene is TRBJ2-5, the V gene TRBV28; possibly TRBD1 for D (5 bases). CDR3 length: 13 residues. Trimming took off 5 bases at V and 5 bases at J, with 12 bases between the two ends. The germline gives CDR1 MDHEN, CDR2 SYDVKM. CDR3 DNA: TGTGCCAGCAGTACCACAGGTCAGGAGACCCAGTACTTC. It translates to CASSTTGQETQYF. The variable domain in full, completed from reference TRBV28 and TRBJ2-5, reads DVKVTQSSRYLVKRTGEKVFLECVQDMDHENMFWYRQDPGLGLRLIYFSYDVKMKEKGDIPEGYSVSREKKERFSLILESASTNQTSMYLCASSTTGQETQYFGPGTRLLVL.

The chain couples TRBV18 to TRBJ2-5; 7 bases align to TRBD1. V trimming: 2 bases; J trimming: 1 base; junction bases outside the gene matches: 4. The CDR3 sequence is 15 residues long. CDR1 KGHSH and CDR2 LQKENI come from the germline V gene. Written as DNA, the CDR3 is TGTGCCAGCTCACCAGGAACAGGGGCCCAAGAGACCCAGTACTTC. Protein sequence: CASSPGTGAQETQYF. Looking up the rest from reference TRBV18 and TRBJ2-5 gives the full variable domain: NAGVMQNPRHLVRRRGQEARLRCSPMKGHSHVYWYRQLPEEGLKFMVYLQKENIIDESGMPKERFSAEFPKEGPSILRIQQVVRGDSAAYFCASSPGTGAQETQYFGPGTRLLVL.